The 8 T cell receptor beta chains below come from one sample, sequenced in a study of T cells after yellow fever vaccination. TCRdb redid the calling of the 5' RACE reads with MiXCR, one entry per CDR3 protein. In the table there are 250,000 to 400,000 distinct CDR3 sequences, roughly 4.3% of which are singletons. The sample in question was PBMCs, obtained 5 days after the yellow fever booster vaccination. These receptor sequences come from a man between 18 and 29 years old who received the YFV17D yellow fever vaccine.

This clonotype was recorded at least ten times. The CDR3 sequence is CASSLARTSGGYREQYV. The DNA for the CDR3 is TGTGCTAGCAGCTTAGCTCGGACTAGCGGAGGGTATCGAGAGCAGTACGTC. J is TRBJ2-7 and V is TRBV7-7; 10 nucleotides align to TRBD2. CDR3 length: 17 amino acids. Per the germline V gene, CDR1 is SSHAT and CDR2 is FNYEAQ (reference sequence).

V and J are TRBV9 and TRBJ2-3; TRBD2 matches at 8 bases. CDR1 is SGDLS, CDR2 YYNGEE, per germline. J gave up 5 bases and V 3 bases, and 5 bases lay outside the gene matches. This CDR3 is 14 amino acids long. CDR3 coding DNA: TGTGCCAGCAGCGAGGGGACTAGTAAAGATACGCAGTATTTT. The encoded protein is CASSEGTSKDTQYF.

This clonotype was counted only a few times. The rearrangement uses TRBV30 and TRBJ2-1; the match to TRBD2 covers 7 bases. This CDR3 comprises 15 residues. Germline-derived CDR1 and CDR2 are GTSNPN and SVGIG (reference sequence). J was trimmed by 6 bases and V by 2 bases; bases with no gene match: 10. CDR3 in DNA: TGTGCCTGGAGTCCCCTAGGCGGGGGAGCCAATGAGCAGTTCTTC. Its protein is CAWSPLGGGANEQFF.

This clonotype was counted between two and nine times. The chain employs TRBV14 and TRBJ2-1; maybe TRBD2 (5 bases). Germline loops: CDR1 SGHDN, CDR2 FVKESK. The V end lost 3 bases, the J end lost 0 bases, and 18 bases lay between the germline ends. The CDR3 covers 18 residues. As DNA, the CDR3 is TGTGCCAGCAGCCACCTTAATGGGCCTAGCAGCTCCTACAATGAGCAGTTCTTC. Its protein is CASSHLNGPSSSYNEQFF.

This chain joins TRBV11-2 and TRBJ2-1; TRBD2 agrees at 12 bases. Germline loops: CDR1 SGHAT, CDR2 FQNNGV. The length of the CDR3 is 16 residues. The ends lost 2 bases at V and 6 bases at J; junction bases unmatched: 5. The CDR3 region has the DNA TGTGCCAGCAGCTTACTAGCGGGGGGGCTTACCAATGAGCAGTTCTTC. It yields the protein CASSLLAGGLTNEQFF.

The chain combines TRBV20-1 with TRBJ2-1; D gene unclear. The CDR3 has 12 residues. V was pared by 3 bases and J by 8 bases, with 11 bases between. The V gene's germline CDR1 is DFQATT and CDR2 SNEGSKA (reference sequence). The CDR3 DNA reads TGCAGTGCTAGGGAGTTTGGGGATGAGCAGTTCTTC. The encoded protein is CSAREFGDEQFF.

The chain employs TRBV12-3 or TRBV12-4 and TRBJ2-1; D could derive from TRBD1 or TRBD2 (6 bases each). The V end was cut by 4 bases, the J end by 14 bases, with 15 bases between. The CDR3 has 12 amino acids. The CDR3 DNA reads TGTGCCAGCAGTTCGGGGGCCCCGGGGGAGTTCTTC. Encoded protein: CASSSGAPGEFF.

This clonotype was seen at least ten times. The rearrangement links TRBV5-1 to TRBJ2-5; D remains unclear. Trimming stripped 0 bases from V and 0 bases from J, with 9 bases between. The CDR3 is 15 residues long. The germline V gene encodes CDR1 SGHRS and CDR2 YFSETQ. The CDR3 loop reads CASSLEIGYQETQYF. The CDR3 DNA follows: TGCGCCAGCAGCTTGGAAATAGGATACCAAGAGACCCAGTACTTC.